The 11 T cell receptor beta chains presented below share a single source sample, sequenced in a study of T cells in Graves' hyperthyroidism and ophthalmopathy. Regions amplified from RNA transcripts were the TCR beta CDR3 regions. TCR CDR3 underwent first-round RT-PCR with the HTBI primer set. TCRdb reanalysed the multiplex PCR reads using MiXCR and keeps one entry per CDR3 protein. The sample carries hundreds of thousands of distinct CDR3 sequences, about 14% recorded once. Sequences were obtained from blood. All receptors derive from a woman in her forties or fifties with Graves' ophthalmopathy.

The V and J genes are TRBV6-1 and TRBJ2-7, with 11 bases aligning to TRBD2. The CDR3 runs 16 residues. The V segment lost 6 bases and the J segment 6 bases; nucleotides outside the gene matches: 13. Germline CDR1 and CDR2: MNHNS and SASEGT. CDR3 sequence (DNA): TGTGCCAGCAGCGGGAAGGGACTAGCGGTACTCCTCGAGCAGTACTTC. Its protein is CASSGKGLAVLLEQYF.

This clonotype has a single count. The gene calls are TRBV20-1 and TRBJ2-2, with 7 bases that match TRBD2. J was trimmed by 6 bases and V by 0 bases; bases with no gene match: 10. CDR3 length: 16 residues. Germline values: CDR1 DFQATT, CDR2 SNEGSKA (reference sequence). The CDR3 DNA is TGCAGTGCTAGAGATCTGGGCGGGAGAATATCCGGGGAGCTGTTTTTT. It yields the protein CSARDLGGRISGELFF.

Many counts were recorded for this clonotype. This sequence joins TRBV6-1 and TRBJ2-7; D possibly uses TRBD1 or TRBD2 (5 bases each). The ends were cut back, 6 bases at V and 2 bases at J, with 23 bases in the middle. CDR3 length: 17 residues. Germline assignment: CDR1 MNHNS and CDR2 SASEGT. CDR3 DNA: TGTGCCAGCAGATCAAGGGGCGTCGGGACCTCCGCCTACGAGCAGTACTTC. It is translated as CASRSRGVGTSAYEQYF.

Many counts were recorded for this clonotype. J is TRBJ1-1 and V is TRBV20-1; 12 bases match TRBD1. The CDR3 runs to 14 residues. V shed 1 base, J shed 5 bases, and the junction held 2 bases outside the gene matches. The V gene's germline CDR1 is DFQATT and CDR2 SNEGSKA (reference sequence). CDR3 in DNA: TGCAGTGCTAGAGGGGACAGGGGGCGGACTGAAGCTTTCTTT. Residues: CSARGDRGRTEAFF.

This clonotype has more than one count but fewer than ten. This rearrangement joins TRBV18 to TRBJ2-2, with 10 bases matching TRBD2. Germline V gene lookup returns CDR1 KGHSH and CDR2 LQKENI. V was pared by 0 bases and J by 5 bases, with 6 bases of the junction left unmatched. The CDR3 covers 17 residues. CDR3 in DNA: TGTGCCAGCTCACCACCTAGCGGGAGGACGAGTACCGGGGAGCTGTTTTTT. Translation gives CASSPPSGRTSTGELFF.

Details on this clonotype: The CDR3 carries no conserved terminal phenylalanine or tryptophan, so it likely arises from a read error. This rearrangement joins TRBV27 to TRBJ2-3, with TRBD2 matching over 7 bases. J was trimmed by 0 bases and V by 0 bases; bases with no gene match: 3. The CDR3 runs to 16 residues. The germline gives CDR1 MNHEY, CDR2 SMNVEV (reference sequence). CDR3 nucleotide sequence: TGTGCCAGCAGTTTATCCGCGGGAGTTAGCACAGATACGCAGTATCTT. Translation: CASSLSAGVSTDTQYL.

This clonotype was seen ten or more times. In nucleotides, the CDR3 is TGTGCCTTAATACGAAATACAGGGTCCGGCTACACCTTC. This gives the protein CALIRNTGSGYTF. The chain couples TRBV30 to TRBJ1-2; D may be TRBD1 (6 bases). The CDR3 has 13 residues. Germline V lookup: CDR1 GTSNPN, CDR2 SVGIG (reference sequence). Between the trimmed V and J ends, which lost 7 bases and 8 bases, there was a span of 20 bases.

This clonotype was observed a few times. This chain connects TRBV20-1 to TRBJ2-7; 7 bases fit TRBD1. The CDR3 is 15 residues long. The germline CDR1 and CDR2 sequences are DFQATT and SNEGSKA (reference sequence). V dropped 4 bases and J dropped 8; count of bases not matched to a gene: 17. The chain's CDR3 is CSANPRQGSGSKQYF. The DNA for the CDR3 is TGCAGTGCTAACCCGAGACAGGGCTCCGGTTCGAAGCAGTACTTC.

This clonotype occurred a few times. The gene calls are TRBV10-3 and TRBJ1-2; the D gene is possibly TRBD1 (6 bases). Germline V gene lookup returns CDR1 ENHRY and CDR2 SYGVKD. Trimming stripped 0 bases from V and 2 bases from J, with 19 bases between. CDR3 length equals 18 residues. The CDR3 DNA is TGTGCCATCAGTGAGTCTAAGGTACCTACAGGGTCCAACTATGGCTACACCTTC. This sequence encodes CAISESKVPTGSNYGYTF.

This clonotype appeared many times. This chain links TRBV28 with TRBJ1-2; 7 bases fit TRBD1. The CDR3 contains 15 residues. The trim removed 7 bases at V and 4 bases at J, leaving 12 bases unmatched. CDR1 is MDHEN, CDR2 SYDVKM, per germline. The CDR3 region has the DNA TGTGCCAGCAATTCAAACGGGGACAGAATCTATGGCTACACCTTC. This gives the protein CASNSNGDRIYGYTF.

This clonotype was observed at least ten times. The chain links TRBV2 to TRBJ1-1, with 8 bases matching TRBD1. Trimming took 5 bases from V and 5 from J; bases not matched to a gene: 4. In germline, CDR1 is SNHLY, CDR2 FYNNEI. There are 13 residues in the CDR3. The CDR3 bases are TGTGCCAGCAGTTCAGGGGGCTTTACTGAAGCTTTCTTT. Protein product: CASSSGGFTEAFF.